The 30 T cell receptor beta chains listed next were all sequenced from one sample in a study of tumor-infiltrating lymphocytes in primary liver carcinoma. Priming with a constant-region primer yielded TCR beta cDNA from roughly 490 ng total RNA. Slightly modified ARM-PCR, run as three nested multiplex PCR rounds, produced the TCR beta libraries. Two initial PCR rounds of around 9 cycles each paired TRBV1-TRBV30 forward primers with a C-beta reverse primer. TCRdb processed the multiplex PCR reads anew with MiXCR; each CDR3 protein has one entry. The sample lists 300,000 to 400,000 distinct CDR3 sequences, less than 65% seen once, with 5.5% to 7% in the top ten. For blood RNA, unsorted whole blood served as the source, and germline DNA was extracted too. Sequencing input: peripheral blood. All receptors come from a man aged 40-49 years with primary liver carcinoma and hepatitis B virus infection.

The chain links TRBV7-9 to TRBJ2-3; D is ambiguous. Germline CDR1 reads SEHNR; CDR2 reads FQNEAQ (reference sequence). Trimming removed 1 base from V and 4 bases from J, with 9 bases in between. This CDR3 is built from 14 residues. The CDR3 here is CASSLEFPPDTQYF. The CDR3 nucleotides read TGTGCCAGCAGCTTAGAATTCCCCCCAGATACGCAGTATTTT.

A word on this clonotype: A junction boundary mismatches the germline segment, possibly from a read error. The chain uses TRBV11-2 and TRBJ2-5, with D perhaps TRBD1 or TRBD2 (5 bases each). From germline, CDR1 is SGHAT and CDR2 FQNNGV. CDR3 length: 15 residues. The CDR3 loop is CVSSLSVGTQETQYF. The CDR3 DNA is TGTGTCAGCAGCTTAAGTGTAGGGACCCAAGAGACCCAGTACTTC.

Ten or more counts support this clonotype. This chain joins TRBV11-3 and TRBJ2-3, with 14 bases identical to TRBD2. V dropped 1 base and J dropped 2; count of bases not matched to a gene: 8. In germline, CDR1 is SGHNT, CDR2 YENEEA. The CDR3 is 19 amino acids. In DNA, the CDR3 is TGTGCCAGCAGCTTAGCGGGAATGGGACTAGCGGGGGTCACAGATACGCAGTATTTT. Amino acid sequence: CASSLAGMGLAGVTDTQYF.

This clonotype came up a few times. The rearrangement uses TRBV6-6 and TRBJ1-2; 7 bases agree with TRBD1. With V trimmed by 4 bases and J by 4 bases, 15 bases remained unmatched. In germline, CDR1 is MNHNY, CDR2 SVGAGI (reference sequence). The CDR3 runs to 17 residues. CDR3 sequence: CASSSWLGGAPFYGYTF. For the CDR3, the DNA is TGTGCCAGCAGTTCCTGGTTAGGGGGCGCCCCCTTCTATGGCTACACCTTC.

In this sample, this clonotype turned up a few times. CDR3 sequence: CASSQEPRLADYEQYF. The DNA of the CDR3 is TGTGCCAGCAGCCAAGAACCCAGACTAGCGGACTACGAGCAGTACTTC. This rearrangement joins TRBV14 to TRBJ2-7; 9 nucleotides align to TRBD2. The CDR3 spans 16 residues. The ends lost 0 bases at V and 3 bases at J; junction bases unmatched: 6. CDR1 and CDR2 from the germline V gene are SGHDN and FVKESK.

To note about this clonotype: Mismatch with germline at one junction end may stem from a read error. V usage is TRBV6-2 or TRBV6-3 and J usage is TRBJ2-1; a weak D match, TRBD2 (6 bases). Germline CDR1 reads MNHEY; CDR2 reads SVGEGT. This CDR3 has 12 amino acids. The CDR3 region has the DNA TGTGCCAGCAACAACCGCGGGGATGAGCGGTTCTTC. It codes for CASNNRGDERFF.

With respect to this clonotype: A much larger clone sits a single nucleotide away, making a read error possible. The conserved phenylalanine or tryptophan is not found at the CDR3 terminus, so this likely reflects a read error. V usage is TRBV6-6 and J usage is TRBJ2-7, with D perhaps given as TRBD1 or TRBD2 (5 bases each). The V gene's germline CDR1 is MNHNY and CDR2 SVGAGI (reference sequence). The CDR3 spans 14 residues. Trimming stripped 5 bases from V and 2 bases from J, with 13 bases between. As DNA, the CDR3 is TGTGCCAGCAGTACCCGGGACGGCGCCTACGAGCAGTACTTG. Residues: CASSTRDGAYEQYL.

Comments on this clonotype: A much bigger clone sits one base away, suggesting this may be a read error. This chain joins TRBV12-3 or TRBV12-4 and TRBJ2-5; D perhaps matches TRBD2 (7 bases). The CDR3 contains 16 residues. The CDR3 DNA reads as TGTGCCGGCAGTGGGGGGGCAGCCCCGTACCAAGAGACCCAGTACTTC. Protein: CAGSGGAAPYQETQYF.

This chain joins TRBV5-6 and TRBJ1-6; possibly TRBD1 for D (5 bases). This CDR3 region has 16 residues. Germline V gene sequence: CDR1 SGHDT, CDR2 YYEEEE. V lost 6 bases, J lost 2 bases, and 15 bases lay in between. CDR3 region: CASTSGTWTYNSPLHF. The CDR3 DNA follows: TGTGCCAGCACCTCTGGGACCTGGACCTATAATTCACCCCTCCACTTT.

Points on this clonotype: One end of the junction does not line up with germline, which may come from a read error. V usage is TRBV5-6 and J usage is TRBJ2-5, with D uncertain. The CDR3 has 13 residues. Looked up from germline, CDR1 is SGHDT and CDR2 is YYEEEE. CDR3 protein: CASSEKYQEAQYF. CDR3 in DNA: TGTGCCAGCAGCGAGAAGTACCAAGAGGCCCAGTACTTC.

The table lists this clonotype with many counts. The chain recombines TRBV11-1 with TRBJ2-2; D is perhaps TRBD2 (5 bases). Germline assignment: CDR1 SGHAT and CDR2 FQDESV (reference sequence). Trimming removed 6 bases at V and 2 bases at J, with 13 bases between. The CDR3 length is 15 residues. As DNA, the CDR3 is TGTGCCAGCAGAAGCCGGGATCCTAACACCGGGGAGCTGTTTTTT. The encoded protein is CASRSRDPNTGELFF.

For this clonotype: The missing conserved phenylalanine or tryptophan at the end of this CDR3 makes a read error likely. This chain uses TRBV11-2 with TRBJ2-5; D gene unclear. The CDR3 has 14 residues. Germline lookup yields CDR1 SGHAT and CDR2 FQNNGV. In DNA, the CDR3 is TGTGTCAGCAACTTTAGCCGTTTTCCAGAGGTCCAGTACTAC. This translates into CVSNFSRFPEVQYY.

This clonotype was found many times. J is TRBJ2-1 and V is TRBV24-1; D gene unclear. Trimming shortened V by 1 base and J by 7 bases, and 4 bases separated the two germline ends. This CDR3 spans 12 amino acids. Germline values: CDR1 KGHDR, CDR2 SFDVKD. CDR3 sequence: CATSDLGNEQFF. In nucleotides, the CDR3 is TGTGCCACCAGTGATTTAGGGAATGAGCAGTTCTTC.

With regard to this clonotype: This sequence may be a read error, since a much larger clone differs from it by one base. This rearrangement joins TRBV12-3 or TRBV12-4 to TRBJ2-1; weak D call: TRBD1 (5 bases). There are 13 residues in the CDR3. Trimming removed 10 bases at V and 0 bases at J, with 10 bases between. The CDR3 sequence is CANRKSSYNEQFF. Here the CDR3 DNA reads TGTGCCAACAGGAAGAGCTCCTACAATGAGCAGTTCTTC.

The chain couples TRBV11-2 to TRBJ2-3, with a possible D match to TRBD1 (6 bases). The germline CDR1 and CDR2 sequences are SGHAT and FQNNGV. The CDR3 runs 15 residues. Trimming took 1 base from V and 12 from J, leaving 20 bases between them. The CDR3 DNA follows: TGTGCCAGCAGCTTAGGCGGACAGAGCACAGATAAACAGTATTTT. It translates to CASSLGGQSTDKQYF.

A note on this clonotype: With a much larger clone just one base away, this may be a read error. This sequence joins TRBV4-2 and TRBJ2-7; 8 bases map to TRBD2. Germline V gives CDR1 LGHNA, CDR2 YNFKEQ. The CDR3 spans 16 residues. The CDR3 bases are TGTGCCAGCGGCCAAGAACATACTAGCGGACCCTACGAGCAGTACTTC. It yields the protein CASGQEHTSGPYEQYF.

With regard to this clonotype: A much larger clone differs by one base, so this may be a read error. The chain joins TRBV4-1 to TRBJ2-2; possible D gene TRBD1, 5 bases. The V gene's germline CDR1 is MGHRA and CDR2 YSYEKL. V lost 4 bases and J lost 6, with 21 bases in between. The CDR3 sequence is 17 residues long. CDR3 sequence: CASSRDSQGYVPGELFF. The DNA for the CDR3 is TGCGCCAGCAGCCGAGATTCGCAGGGATATGTTCCCGGGGAGCTGTTTTTT.

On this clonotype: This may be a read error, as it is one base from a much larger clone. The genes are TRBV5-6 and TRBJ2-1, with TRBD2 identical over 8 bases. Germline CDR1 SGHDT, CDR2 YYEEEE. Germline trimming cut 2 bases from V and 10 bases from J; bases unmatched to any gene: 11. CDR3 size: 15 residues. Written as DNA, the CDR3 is TGTGCCAGCAGCTTTGGTAGCGGGAAGTCAGGAGAGCAGTTCTTC. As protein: CASSFGSGKSGEQFF.

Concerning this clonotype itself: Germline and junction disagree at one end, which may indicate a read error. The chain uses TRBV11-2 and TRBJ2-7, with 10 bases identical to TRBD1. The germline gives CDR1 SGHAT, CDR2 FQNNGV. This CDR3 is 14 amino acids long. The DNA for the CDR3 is TGTGCCAGCAGGCCGGGACAGGGGACCTATGAGCAGTACTTC. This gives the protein CASRPGQGTYEQYF.

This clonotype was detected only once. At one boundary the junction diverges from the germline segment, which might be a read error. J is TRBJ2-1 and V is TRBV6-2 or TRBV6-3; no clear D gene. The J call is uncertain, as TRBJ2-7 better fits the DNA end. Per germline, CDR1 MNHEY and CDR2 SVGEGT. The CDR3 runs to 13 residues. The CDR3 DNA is TGTGCCACCAGTTACCTCCCCGTCAATGAGCAGTACTTC. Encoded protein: CATSYLPVNEQYF.

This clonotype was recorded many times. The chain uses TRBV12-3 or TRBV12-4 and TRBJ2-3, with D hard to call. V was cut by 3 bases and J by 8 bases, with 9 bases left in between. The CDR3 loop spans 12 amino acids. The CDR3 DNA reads TGTGCCAGCAGTTTGGACCCCCCTACGCAGTATTTT. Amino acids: CASSLDPPTQYF.

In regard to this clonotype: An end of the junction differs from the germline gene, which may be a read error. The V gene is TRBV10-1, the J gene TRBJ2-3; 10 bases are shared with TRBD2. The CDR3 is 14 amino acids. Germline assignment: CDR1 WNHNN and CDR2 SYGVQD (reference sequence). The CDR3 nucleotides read TGCGCCAGCAGTGAGACTAGCGGGACAGATACGCGGTATTTT. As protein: CASSETSGTDTRYF.

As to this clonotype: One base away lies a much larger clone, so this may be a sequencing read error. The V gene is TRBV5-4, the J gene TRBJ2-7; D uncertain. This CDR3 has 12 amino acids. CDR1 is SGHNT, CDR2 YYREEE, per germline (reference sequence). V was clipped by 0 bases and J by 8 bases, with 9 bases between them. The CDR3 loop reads CASSLVGSKQYF. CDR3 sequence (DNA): TGTGCCAGCAGCTTGGTAGGCTCCAAGCAGTACTTC.

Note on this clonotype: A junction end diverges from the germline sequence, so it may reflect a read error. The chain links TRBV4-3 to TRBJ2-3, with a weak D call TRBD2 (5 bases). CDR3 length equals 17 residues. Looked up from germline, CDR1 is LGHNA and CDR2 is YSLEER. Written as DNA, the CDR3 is TGCGCCAGCAGCCAAGATCTCCCGGCACCTAGCACTGATACGCAGTATTTT. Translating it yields CASSQDLPAPSTDTQYF.

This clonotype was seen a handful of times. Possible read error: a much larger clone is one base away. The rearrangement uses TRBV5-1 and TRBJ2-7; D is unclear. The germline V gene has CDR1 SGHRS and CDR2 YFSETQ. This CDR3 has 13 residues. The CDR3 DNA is TGCGCCGGCAGCTCGACTGTGTCCGACGAGCAGTACTTC. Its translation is CAGSSTVSDEQYF.

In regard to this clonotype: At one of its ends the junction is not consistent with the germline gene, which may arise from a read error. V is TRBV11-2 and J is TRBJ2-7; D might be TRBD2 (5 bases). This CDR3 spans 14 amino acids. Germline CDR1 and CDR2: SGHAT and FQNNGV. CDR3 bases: TGTACCAGCAGCTCTAGCAGGAACTCCTACGAGCAGTACTTC. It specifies CTSSSSRNSYEQYF.

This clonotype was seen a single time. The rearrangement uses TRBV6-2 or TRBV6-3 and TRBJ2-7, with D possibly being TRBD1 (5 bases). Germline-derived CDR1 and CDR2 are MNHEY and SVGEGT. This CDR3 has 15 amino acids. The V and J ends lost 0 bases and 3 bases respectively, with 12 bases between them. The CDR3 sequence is CASSYSLDQGYEQYF. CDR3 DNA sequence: TGTGCCAGCAGTTACTCCCTAGACCAGGGCTACGAGCAGTACTTC.

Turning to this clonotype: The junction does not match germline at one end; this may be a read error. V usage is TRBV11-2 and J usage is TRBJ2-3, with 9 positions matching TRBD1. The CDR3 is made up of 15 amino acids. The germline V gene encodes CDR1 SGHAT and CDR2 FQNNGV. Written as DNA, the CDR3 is TGTACCAGCAGCCGGACAGGGGCGGGCACAGATGCGCAGTATTTT. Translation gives CTSSRTGAGTDAQYF.

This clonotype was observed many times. DNA of the CDR3: TGCAGCGTTGAAATGGGTGCAGGTGAGCAGTTCTTC. Its translation: CSVEMGAGEQFF. The chain links TRBV29-1 to TRBJ2-1; D is unclear. The CDR3 is made up of 12 amino acids. The ends were cut back, 2 bases at V and 9 bases at J, with 11 bases in the middle. The germline CDR1 and CDR2 sequences are SQVTM and ANQGSEA.

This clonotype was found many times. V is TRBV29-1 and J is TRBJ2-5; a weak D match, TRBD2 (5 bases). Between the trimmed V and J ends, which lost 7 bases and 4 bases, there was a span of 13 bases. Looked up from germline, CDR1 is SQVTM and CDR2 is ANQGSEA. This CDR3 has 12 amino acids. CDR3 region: CSADLALETQYF. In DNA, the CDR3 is TGCAGCGCCGATCTAGCTCTAGAGACCCAGTACTTC. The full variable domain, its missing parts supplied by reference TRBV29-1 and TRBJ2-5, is SAVISQKPSRDICQRGTSLTIQCQVDSQVTMMFWYRQQPGQSLTLIATANQGSEATYESGFVIDKFPISRPNLTFSTLTVSNMSPEDSSIYLCSADLALETQYFGPGTRLLVL.